Following are 8 T cell receptor beta chains from one sample sequenced in a study of T cell responses to AZD1222 COVID-19 vaccine. Clones were read by immunoSEQ multiplex PCR, and TCRdb kept only the in-frame ones, dropping some. The table lists 100,000 to 150,000 clones, more than 85% of them singletons. Sample: peripheral blood, taken 28 days after the second AZD1222 dose. The receptor set was obtained from an adult who received the AZD1222 COVID-19 vaccine.

The gene calls are TRBV9 and TRBJ1-1; no firm D call. V lost 0 bases, J lost 10 bases, and 13 bases lay in between. The CDR3 is 13 amino acids. The V gene's germline CDR1 is SGDLS and CDR2 YYNGEE. CDR3 coding DNA: TGTGCCAGCAGCGTAGATGAGGGTGCGGGAGCTTTCTTT. This codes for CASSVDEGAGAFF.

The chain recombines TRBV7-9 with TRBJ2-1; D is possibly TRBD1 (5 bases). V lost 8 bases and J lost 9, with 17 bases in between. This CDR3 is 13 amino acids long. The germline V gene encodes CDR1 SEHNR and CDR2 FQNEAQ (reference sequence). As DNA, the CDR3 is TGTGCCAGCGCAAAGACAGACCAGCTTGAGCAGTTCTTC. It specifies CASAKTDQLEQFF.

The chain has TRBV7-9 and TRBJ1-1, with TRBD1 matching 8 bases. Per the germline V gene, CDR1 is SEHNR and CDR2 is FQNEAQ (reference sequence). There are 14 residues in the CDR3. V was pared by 6 bases and J by 1 base, with 4 bases of the junction left unmatched. The CDR3 DNA reads TGTGCCAGCAGTGAACAGGGGGGGAACACTGAAGCTTTCTTT. Residues: CASSEQGGNTEAFF.

V and J are TRBV10-3 and TRBJ1-4; tentative D call: TRBD1 (6 bases). Germline V gene data show CDR1 as ENHRY and CDR2 as SYGVKD. Trimming pared 5 bases from V and 7 bases from J, leaving 23 bases between. The CDR3 is 17 amino acids. The chain's CDR3 is CAISPGHPSGISEKLFF. DNA for the CDR3: TGTGCCATCAGTCCGGGACACCCCTCGGGAATAAGTGAAAAACTGTTTTTT.

This chain uses TRBV7-9 with TRBJ2-2; 7 positions match TRBD1. Trimming took 5 bases from V and 6 from J; bases not matched to a gene: 15. The germline V gene encodes CDR1 SEHNR and CDR2 FQNEAQ (reference sequence). This CDR3 contains 17 residues. CDR3 sequence (DNA): TGTGCCAGCAGCCCGGGAAGGGACAGCCTGGGCGCCGGGGAGCTGTTTTTT. This sequence encodes CASSPGRDSLGAGELFF.

This clone was counted once. The J gene is TRBJ2-3, the V gene TRBV7-9, with a tentative D call TRBD2 (5 bases). The CDR3 totals 17 residues. Germline V gene data show CDR1 as SEHNR and CDR2 as FQNEAQ (reference sequence). Deletions cut 5 bases from V and 4 bases from J, with 22 bases between. CDR3 in DNA: TGTGCCAGCAGCCCTCTACTCCAGAGCGGATCCTCAGATACGCAGTATTTT. As protein: CASSPLLQSGSSDTQYF.

V is TRBV7-9 and J is TRBJ2-7, with D uncertain. Looked up from germline, CDR1 is SEHNR and CDR2 is FQNEAQ (reference sequence). This CDR3 has 12 amino acids. V was trimmed by 1 base and J by 6 bases, leaving 7 bases between them. The CDR3 sequence is CASSLEAREQYF. The CDR3 DNA reads TGTGCCAGCAGCTTAGAAGCCCGCGAGCAGTACTTC.

V gene TRBV5-1 combines with J gene TRBJ1-4; D remains ambiguous. Germline CDR1 and CDR2: SGHRS and YFSETQ. The CDR3 runs 15 residues. Trimming pared 3 bases from V and 1 base from J, leaving 10 bases between. CDR3: CASSYGRGTNEKLFF. For the CDR3, the DNA is TGCGCCAGCAGCTACGGACGGGGAACTAATGAAAAACTGTTTTTT.